Below, 5 T cell receptor beta chains from the same sample are listed, as sequenced in a study of tumor-infiltrating lymphocytes in primary liver carcinoma (dated by TCRdb to 2017 to 2019). Without any cell sorting, total RNA and DNA were extracted together from around 18-30 mg of bulk tissue using the AllPrep DNA/RNA mini kit. Sequencing instrument: Illumina HiSeq 2500. TCRbeta-specific cDNA was reverse-transcribed from around 500 ng total RNA using a constant-region primer and ProtoScript II reverse transcriptase. TCRbeta libraries were built with three nested multiplex PCR rounds, a slightly modified ARM-PCR procedure. Multiplex TRBV1-TRBV30 forward primers and a Cbeta reverse primer were used in the first two PCR rounds, each of which was run for around 10 cycles. TCRdb itself trimmed the public reads at Q25 with fastp, ran MiXCR and retained productive beta chains. Duplicate CDR3 protein sequences are folded into a single record with the most common DNA and genes. Here the sample has about 120,000 distinct CDR3 sequences; about two thirds occur a single time. Jointly, the top ten make up 8% to 9% of the sample.

The sample was tumor-adjacent normal liver tissue. The receptors derive from a woman aged 55-69 years with primary liver carcinoma and hepatitis B virus infection.

This clonotype appeared a few times. CDR3: CVSSLAGSLNEQFF. CDR3 DNA: TGTGTCAGTAGTTTAGCCGGGAGTCTCAATGAGCAGTTCTTC. The genes are TRBV11-2 and TRBJ2-1; tentative D call: TRBD2 (6 bases). The CDR3 is 14 amino acids. The germline CDR1 and CDR2 sequences are SGHAT and FQNNGV.

A note on this clonotype: A read error may produce the germline difference seen at one junction end. The rearrangement uses TRBV29-1 and TRBJ2-7, with D possibly being TRBD2 (6 bases). The CDR3 runs to 13 residues. Looked up from germline, CDR1 is SQVTM and CDR2 is ANQGSEA. CDR3: CSVGGRPHYEHYF. The CDR3 nucleotides read TGTAGCGTTGGTGGGAGGCCCCACTACGAGCACTACTTC.

This clonotype was counted once. The junction shows a germline mismatch at one end, possibly a read error. The genes are TRBV29-1 and TRBJ1-1, with 7 nucleotides matching TRBD1. The germline V gene encodes CDR1 SQVTM and CDR2 ANQGSEA. The CDR3 loop spans 17 amino acids. CDR3 nucleotides: TGCTGCGTTGACAGGGAGGGACCAACGGCCATGAACACTGAAGCTTTCTTT. Protein: CCVDREGPTAMNTEAFF.

The chain carries TRBV4-2 and TRBJ1-5, with D maybe TRBD1 (5 bases). In germline, CDR1 is LGHNA, CDR2 YNFKEQ. CDR3 length: 19 amino acids. CDR3 sequence (DNA): TGTGACAACAGCCAGACAGCTGGAAAACAGGATTCTAGCAATCAGCCCCAGCATTTT. This encodes CDNSQTAGKQDSSNQPQHF.

The chain carries TRBV16 and TRBJ2-1; D may be TRBD2 (6 bases). Trimming pared 4 bases from V and 6 bases from J, leaving 22 bases between. The CDR3 loop spans 17 amino acids. CDR1 is KGHSY, CDR2 FQNENV, per germline. The CDR3 DNA reads as TGTGCCAGCAGCCTCCCGACTAGATTAGTGGTGGGCAATGAGCAGTTCTTC. Translation gives CASSLPTRLVVGNEQFF.